This T cell receptor (beta chain) was identified in a study of T cell repertoires in cytomegalovirus infection (dated by TCRdb to the late 2010s). Context from the whole study: Peptide stimulations targeted recently identified HLA-C-restricted CMV epitopes, whose presentation resists viral immunomodulation, together with well-studied HLA-B-restricted epitopes. Donor HLA type was relevant to the analysis, because carriage of CMV infection together with the matching HLA type was indicated by public TCR beta signatures.

The full study reports these points: In the ex vivo response, HLA-C-restricted CMV-specific TCR beta clonotypes were dominant, and in two of eight donors the single most frequent clonotype came from this HLA-C-restricted group. Carriers of CMV infection plus the relevant HLA type were discriminated by the cumulative frequency of public TCR beta family members in the study cohort and in an independent 352-donor cohort.

To note about this clonotype: Its binding antigen is unknown. No much larger clonotype is one base removed from it; base qualities were not supplied.

The label giving this sample's treatment or condition can be read as: in vitro stimulation with specific CMV peptide epitopes to enrich CMV-specific T cells. Sequencing relied on an Illumina HiSeq 1500. The raw public data were reprocessed by TCRdb itself: fastp quality trimming at Q25, MiXCR clonotype calling, in-frame beta chains only. One record per CDR3 amino acid sequence lists the most common genes and DNA. The sample yields approximately 910,000 distinct CDR3 sequences; around a third were counted once. Together, the top ten hold over 11% of the sample. The CDR3 starts with the cysteine, ends with the phenylalanine, and has 14 residues. The only DNA kept is the CDR3, 42 bases in frame from the first base. According to the germline V gene (reference sequence), CDR1 reads SEHNR and CDR2 reads FQNEAQ. Deletion took 1 base off V and 4 bases off J, with a span of 10 bases between the germline ends.

The chain is made from TRBV7-9 and TRBJ2-5; the D call could be TRBD1 or TRBD2, with each sharing 6 bases. This material consisted of cultured CD8+ T cells from PBMCs, taken from culture after CMV antigen stimulation. The source is a human donor in good health (CMV status not recorded). Some clones in this sample may be carry-over from other donors' samples. The CDR3: CASSLVTGAETQYF. Read as DNA, the sequence is TGTGCCAGCAGCTTAGTGACGGGGGCAGAGACCCAGTACTTC.